This is a list of T cell receptor beta chains from one sample in a study of T-cell reconstitution after alpha-beta-depleted transplantation in children. TCRdb redid the calling of the PCR reads with MiXCR, one entry per CDR3 protein. The sample includes hundreds of thousands of distinct CDR3 sequences, about 17% of them seen just once. The specimen comprised PBMCs from the stem cell graft donor, sampled from the stem cell graft. The receptors derive from a human donor who donated a stem cell graft to a child with acute lymphoblastic leukemia. Each CDR3 is given with its conserved first and last residue. The D gene is left open where the match is weak. Clone size is stated in some rows and not others, as once, few, many or a class when expanded.

j_call,v_call,clone_size,d_call,cdr3_aa,cdr3_nt
TRBJ2-1,TRBV20-1,-,-,CSARGGPLSSYNEQFF,TGCAGTGCTAGGGGGGGCCCTTTGAGCTCCTACAATGAGCAGTTCTTC
TRBJ2-7,TRBV5-1,many,-,CASSLAATYEQYF,TGCGCCAGCAGCTTGGCCGCGACATACGAGCAGTACTTC
TRBJ2-4,TRBV6-1,-,-,CARGGVRRPKNIQYF,TGTGCCAGGGGTGGGGTCCGGAGGCCCAAAAACATTCAGTACTTC
TRBJ1-5,TRBV20-1,few,-,CSARGFSNQPQHF,TGCAGTGCTAGGGGGTTTAGCAATCAGCCCCAGCATTTT
TRBJ2-1,TRBV7-8,few,TRBD2,CASSTRLAWNEQFF,TGTGCCAGCAGCACCAGACTAGCGTGGAATGAGCAGTTCTTC
TRBJ2-1,TRBV20-1,few,TRBD2,CSARTSADYNEQFF,TGCAGTGCTCGGACTAGCGCTGACTACAATGAGCAGTTCTTC
TRBJ2-7,TRBV18,-,-,CASSPSRTYDQYF,TGTGCCAGCTCACCTAGTCGAACCTACGATCAGTACTTC
TRBJ2-3,TRBV12-3/TRBV12-4,-,TRBD1,CASIIGDSSTDTQYF,TGTGCCAGCATTATTGGGGACAGTAGCACAGATACGCAGTATTTT
TRBJ1-1,TRBV18,many,-,CASSPRRTEAFF,TGTGCCAGCTCACCACGGCGGACGGAAGCTTTCTTT
TRBJ1-1,TRBV5-1,-,-,CASARGPRTEAFF,TGCGCCAGCGCCCGAGGACCTAGGACTGAAGCTTTCTTT
TRBJ2-4,TRBV21-1,-,-,CASSKGEGWDKNIQYF,TGTGCCAGCAGCAAGGGGGAGGGTTGGGACAAAAACATTCAGTACTTC
TRBJ2-7,TRBV12-3/TRBV12-4,few,-,CASSLWYEQYF,TGTGCCAGCAGTTTGTGGTACGAGCAGTACTTC
TRBJ2-4,TRBV7-9,-,-,CASSLAQSGKNIQYF,TGTGCCAGCAGCTTAGCGCAGTCAGGCAAAAACATTCAGTACTTC
TRBJ1-3,TRBV27,-,TRBD1,CASRVTGNGNTIYF,TGTGCCAGCAGAGTGACAGGGAACGGAAACACCATATATTTT
TRBJ2-2,TRBV7-9,-,TRBD2,CASSSLAGWSGELFF,TGTGCCAGCAGCTCCCTAGCGGGATGGAGCGGGGAGCTGTTTTTT
TRBJ1-6,TRBV5-1,-,-,CASSLAATGGGSPLHF,TGCGCCAGCAGCTTGGCCGCGACAGGTGGGGGGTCACCCCTCCACTTT
TRBJ2-7,TRBV27,-,-,CASSRDAGTEQYF,TGTGCCAGCAGCCGTGACGCAGGGACCGAGCAGTACTTC
TRBJ2-1,TRBV7-9,-,-,CASSLVVQAYNEQFF,TGTGCCAGCAGCTTAGTCGTGCAGGCCTACAATGAGCAGTTCTTC
TRBJ2-3,TRBV7-9,-,TRBD2,CASSTLTSGMRDTQYF,TGTGCCAGCAGCACCCTGACTAGCGGGATGAGGGATACGCAGTATTTT
TRBJ2-5,TRBV12-3/TRBV12-4,-,TRBD1,CASSGTEYQETQYF,TGTGCCAGCAGCGGGACAGAGTACCAAGAGACCCAGTACTTC
TRBJ2-2,TRBV12-3/TRBV12-4,few,TRBD1,CASTKMGLDRVVTGELFF,TGTGCCAGCACCAAGATGGGTTTGGACAGGGTCGTCACCGGGGAGCTGTTTTTT
TRBJ1-2,TRBV29-1,-,-,CSVEGLAREGYGYTF,TGCAGCGTTGAGGGTTTGGCCAGGGAGGGCTATGGCTACACCTTC
TRBJ2-7,TRBV5-1,-,-,CASSLSGQTYEQYF,TGCGCCAGCAGTTTATCCGGACAGACCTACGAGCAGTACTTC
TRBJ2-7,TRBV12-3/TRBV12-4,-,-,CASSSSWSYEQYF,TGTGCCAGCAGCAGTAGCTGGTCCTACGAGCAGTACTTC
TRBJ2-7,TRBV20-1,few,-,CSARDGNEQYF,TGCAGTGCTAGAGATGGCAACGAGCAGTACTTC
TRBJ2-2,TRBV11-1,few,-,CASTFGANTGELFF,TGTGCCAGCACCTTCGGCGCGAACACCGGGGAGCTGTTTTTT
TRBJ2-7,TRBV11-2,once,TRBD1,CASSERPRVGQGWYEQYF,TGTGCCAGCAGCGAAAGACCCAGGGTAGGACAGGGTTGGTACGAGCAGTACTTC
TRBJ2-1,TRBV7-9,-,-,CASREGISEQFF,TGTGCCAGCAGGGAGGGAATTAGTGAGCAGTTCTTC
TRBJ2-1,TRBV27,few,TRBD2,CASSFSFALAGTGEQFF,TGTGCCAGCAGTTTTTCTTTCGCCCTAGCGGGAACCGGCGAGCAGTTCTTC
TRBJ1-1,TRBV5-1,few,TRBD1,CASSLTQGASLNTEAFF,TGCGCCAGCAGCTTAACACAGGGGGCTTCTCTGAACACTGAAGCTTTCTTT
TRBJ1-5,TRBV12-3/TRBV12-4,-,-,CASSPRRGGVQPQHF,TGTGCCAGCAGCCCAAGGAGGGGGGGCGTGCAGCCCCAGCATTTT
TRBJ2-7,TRBV5-1,-,TRBD2,CASSVRLAPSSYEQYF,TGCGCCAGCAGCGTCCGACTAGCCCCCTCCTCCTACGAGCAGTACTTC
TRBJ2-1,TRBV7-8,-,-,CASSLDGGANEQFF,TGTGCCAGCAGCTTAGATGGAGGGGCCAATGAGCAGTTCTTC
TRBJ2-1,TRBV7-9,many,TRBD2,CASSSEREALYNEQFF,TGTGCCAGCAGCTCCGAGCGGGAGGCGCTCTACAATGAGCAGTTCTTC
TRBJ2-5,TRBV3-1,few,-,CASSTNGDQETQYF,TGTGCCAGCAGCACCAACGGGGACCAAGAGACCCAGTACTTC
TRBJ2-7,TRBV7-9,-,-,CASAIGLAHTAYEQYF,TGTGCCAGCGCCATAGGCCTAGCTCATACCGCCTACGAGCAGTACTTC
TRBJ1-2,TRBV7-9,-,-,CASSPPQRDTYGYTF,TGTGCCAGCAGCCCGCCCCAGAGGGACACTTATGGCTACACCTTC